The 25 T cell receptor beta chains listed next were all sequenced from one sample in a study of early T cells in non-severe SARS-CoV-2 infection. Using its own MiXCR run on the 5' RACE reads, TCRdb lists one record per CDR3 protein. The table lists just over 95,000 distinct CDR3 sequences, more than 9.5% of them singletons. Sequenced sample: whole blood. These receptors were obtained from an adult who was a healthcare worker with PCR-confirmed SARS-CoV-2 infection or an uninfected control (not recorded which).

V gene TRBV12-3 or TRBV12-4 combines with J gene TRBJ1-2, with a tentative D call TRBD1 (6 bases). This CDR3 is 13 amino acids long. The V end was cut by 3 bases, the J end by 4 bases, with 9 bases between. The CDR3 nucleotides read TGTGCCAGCAGTTTCGGCAGGGGCTATGGCTACACCTTC. It codes for CASSFGRGYGYTF.

The rearrangement joins TRBV5-1 to TRBJ2-4; D call uncertain. The CDR3 sequence is 13 residues long. Germline values: CDR1 SGHRS, CDR2 YFSETQ. V was pared by 0 bases and J by 1 base, with 2 bases between. The CDR3 sequence is CASSLAAKNIQYF. The CDR3 nucleotides are TGCGCCAGCAGCTTGGCGGCCAAAAACATTCAGTACTTC.

As concerns this clonotype: Being one base from a much bigger clone, this may be a read error. The chain employs TRBV7-2 and TRBJ2-2, with a weak D call TRBD2 (5 bases). CDR1 is SGHTA, CDR2 FQGNSA, per germline. CDR3 length: 13 amino acids. DNA of the CDR3: TGTGCCAGCAGCCTACTAGTAACCGGGGAGCTGCTTTTT. Translating it yields CASSLLVTGELLF.

The V gene is TRBV28, the J gene TRBJ2-7; D gene ambiguous. V lost 1 base to trimming and J lost 2 bases, with 6 bases between them. Germline-derived CDR1 and CDR2 are MDHEN and SYDVKM. CDR3 length: 13 amino acids. The CDR3 loop reads CASSLLTPYEQYF. For the CDR3, the DNA is TGTGCCAGCAGTTTATTAACCCCCTACGAGCAGTACTTC.

The sample holds a few counts of this clonotype. The chain has TRBV29-1 and TRBJ2-7, with TRBD2 matching over 7 bases. The CDR3 is 13 amino acids. Germline loops: CDR1 SQVTM, CDR2 ANQGSEA. Trimming removed 7 bases from V and 5 bases from J; junction bases left unmatched: 11. CDR3 coding DNA: TGCAGCGCCGGACTAGTTAATGTTGACGAGCAGTACTTC. It codes for CSAGLVNVDEQYF.

This clonotype occurred many times. The rearrangement links TRBV3-1 to TRBJ2-7, with D maybe TRBD2 (7 bases). The CDR3 consists of 14 residues. The V gene's germline CDR1 is LGHDT and CDR2 YNNKEL (reference sequence). Trimming took 4 bases from V and 2 from J, leaving 12 bases between them. The CDR3 loop reads CASSLGGGTYEQYF. Written as DNA, the CDR3 is TGTGCCAGCAGCCTCGGCGGGGGCACCTACGAGCAGTACTTC.

This clonotype came up a few times. The chain combines TRBV6-6 with TRBJ2-6; D possibly matches TRBD1 or TRBD2 (5 bases each). The germline V gene encodes CDR1 MNHNY and CDR2 SVGAGI (reference sequence). The CDR3 has 16 amino acids. V was shortened by 6 bases and J by 1 base, with 13 bases between the two germline ends. The CDR3 DNA reads as TGTGCCAGCAGCGCAATGAGGGGATCTGGGGCCAACGTCCTGACTTTC. This sequence encodes CASSAMRGSGANVLTF.

The chain is built from TRBV20-1 and TRBJ2-3, with 7 positions matching TRBD2. The CDR3 contains 15 residues. V lost 4 bases and J lost 1; bases outside the gene matches: 8. From germline, CDR1 is DFQATT and CDR2 SNEGSKA (reference sequence). CDR3: CSATGGSHRTDTQYF. The CDR3 nucleotides are TGCAGTGCTACAGGCGGGAGCCATCGCACAGATACGCAGTATTTT.

This clonotype was recorded a few times. CDR3 sequence (DNA): TGCGCCAGCAGCCGGGGACTAGCGGGAGAAAGTAGTGAGCAGTTCTTC. This encodes CASSRGLAGESSEQFF. V is TRBV10-1 and J is TRBJ2-1; TRBD2 aligns across 14 bases. The CDR3 is 16 residues long. Germline values: CDR1 WNHNN, CDR2 SYGVQD (reference sequence). The ends lost 6 bases at V and 9 bases at J; junction bases unmatched: 10.

This clonotype was observed a few times. V usage is TRBV11-2 and J usage is TRBJ1-1; D possibly corresponds to TRBD1 (6 bases). CDR1 and CDR2 (germline): SGHAT, FQNNGV. The CDR3 runs 16 residues. Trimming pared 4 bases from V and 4 bases from J, leaving 19 bases between. CDR3 residues: CASSSTGAGRFTEAFF. CDR3 bases: TGTGCCAGCAGCTCGACGGGGGCAGGGAGGTTCACTGAAGCTTTCTTT. Full variable domain (remainder filled in from reference TRBV11-2 and TRBJ1-1): EAGVAQSPRYKIIEKRQSVAFWCNPISGHATLYWYQQILGQGPKLLIQFQNNGVVDDSQLPKDRFSAERLKGVDSTLKIQPAKLEDSAVYLCASSSTGAGRFTEAFFGQGTRLTVV.

V gene TRBV18 combines with J gene TRBJ1-1; TRBD1 matches at 11 bases. Germline assignment: CDR1 KGHSH and CDR2 LQKENI. The CDR3 has 15 amino acids. The trim removed 4 bases at V and 5 bases at J, leaving 6 bases unmatched. CDR3 region: CASSRAGQGATEAFF. The CDR3 DNA reads TGTGCCAGCTCACGAGCTGGACAGGGGGCGACTGAAGCTTTCTTT.

This clonotype was detected many times. The chain joins TRBV27 to TRBJ1-1; 8 bases line up with TRBD1. With V trimmed by 3 bases and J by 3 bases, 6 bases remained unmatched. The CDR3 has 15 amino acids. Germline CDR1 reads MNHEY; CDR2 reads SMNVEV (reference sequence). The CDR3 reads CASSFRDRGHTEAFF. The CDR3 coding sequence is TGTGCCAGCAGTTTCCGTGACAGGGGACACACTGAAGCTTTCTTT.

Only a few counts were recorded for this clonotype. The V and J genes are TRBV7-9 and TRBJ2-1, with 9 positions matching TRBD2. This CDR3 has 16 residues. The trim removed 1 base at V and 7 bases at J, leaving 8 bases unmatched. In germline, CDR1 is SEHNR, CDR2 FQNEAQ (reference sequence). CDR3 coding DNA: TGTGCCAGCAGCTTAGTTGCGGGAGGGCCTCGGAATGAGCAGTTCTTC. It specifies CASSLVAGGPRNEQFF.

This clonotype was seen only a few times. The chain couples TRBV2 to TRBJ1-1; maybe TRBD1 (5 bases). The CDR3 is 15 amino acids. Germline CDR1 reads SNHLY; CDR2 reads FYNNEI. The V gene lost 5 bases and the J gene lost 0 bases, with 13 bases spanning the gap. DNA for the CDR3: TGTGCCAGCAGTCACCCGAGGGGATTGAACACTGAAGCTTTCTTT. Amino acids: CASSHPRGLNTEAFF.

This clonotype was found many times. The genes are TRBV7-9 and TRBJ1-1; D remains unclear. The CDR3 runs 12 residues. The germline gives CDR1 SEHNR, CDR2 FQNEAQ (reference sequence). The V and J ends lost 5 bases and 7 bases respectively, with 11 bases between them. CDR3 nucleotides: TGTGCCAGCAGCGACTCAAGGCTTGAAGCTTTCTTT. Amino acids: CASSDSRLEAFF.

This clonotype has a handful of counts. This chain links TRBV29-1 with TRBJ2-5; D gene ambiguous. CDR3 size: 13 residues. Germline values: CDR1 SQVTM, CDR2 ANQGSEA. V lost 4 bases to trimming and J lost 1 base, with 10 bases between them. DNA of the CDR3: TGCAGCGTTGTAGTCCAACCCCAAGAGACCCAGTACTTC. Amino acid sequence: CSVVVQPQETQYF. The full variable domain, in which reference TRBV29-1 and TRBJ2-5 provide the parts outside the CDR3, is SAVISQKPSRDICQRGTSLTIQCQVDSQVTMMFWYRQQPGQSLTLIATANQGSEATYESGFVIDKFPISRPNLTFSTLTVSNMSPEDSSIYLCSVVVQPQETQYFGPGTRLLVL.

Worth noting for this clonotype: A much larger clone lies one base from this, so it may be a read error. The V and J genes are TRBV28 and TRBJ2-3; TRBD1 aligns across 10 bases. CDR1 and CDR2 (germline): MDHEN, SYDVKM. V shed 6 bases and J 2 bases; nucleotides not matched to a gene: 5. CDR3 size: 15 residues. CDR3 DNA: TGTGCCAGCAGGCGGGACAGGGGACACACAGATACGCAGTATTTT. Translation gives CASRRDRGHTDTQYF.

This clonotype was seen many times. The J gene is TRBJ1-2, the V gene TRBV12-3 or TRBV12-4; tentative D call: TRBD1 (5 bases). The length of the CDR3 is 16 residues. V was pared by 6 bases and J by 2 bases, with 19 bases between. CDR3 in DNA: TGTGCCAGCAGCATATCCCCCAGTTACAGGAACTATGGCTACACCTTC. Its protein product is CASSISPSYRNYGYTF.

The gene calls are TRBV4-1 and TRBJ1-2; D possibly corresponds to TRBD1 (6 bases). The CDR3 is 17 residues long. V was cut by 0 bases and J by 2 bases, with 16 bases left in between. The V gene's germline CDR1 is MGHRA and CDR2 YSYEKL. CDR3 sequence reads: CASSQDHEGDQNYGYTF. In DNA, the CDR3 is TGCGCCAGCAGCCAAGATCATGAGGGGGATCAGAACTATGGCTACACCTTC.

This clonotype has only a few counts. The chain uses TRBV2 and TRBJ2-3; 9 positions agree with TRBD1. CDR1 is SNHLY and CDR2 is FYNNEI in the germline V gene. V lost 6 bases, J lost 0 bases, and 1 base stayed unmatched. CDR3 size: 14 residues. The CDR3 coding sequence is TGTGCCAGCAGCGGACAGGGGAGCACAGATACGCAGTATTTT. As protein: CASSGQGSTDTQYF. Supplemented by reference TRBV2 and TRBJ2-3, the full variable domain reads EPEVTQTPSHQVTQMGQEVILRCVPISNHLYFYWYRQILGQKVEFLVSFYNNEISEKSEIFDDQFSVERPDGSNFTLKIRSTKLEDSAMYFCASSGQGSTDTQYFGPGTRLTVL.

This clonotype was recorded at least ten times. The V and J genes are TRBV12-3 or TRBV12-4 and TRBJ1-5, with 7 bases lining up with TRBD1. The CDR3 consists of 12 residues. V trimming: 9 bases; J trimming: 4 bases; junction bases outside the gene matches: 3. In DNA form, the CDR3 reads TGTGCCAGTCGGGACAGAAATCAGCCCCAGCATTTT. The encoded protein is CASRDRNQPQHF.

This clonotype was observed many times. The chain links TRBV27 to TRBJ2-1, with unresolved D. The CDR3 runs 14 residues. V gave up 0 bases and J gave up 6 bases, with 9 bases separating them. In germline, CDR1 is MNHEY, CDR2 SMNVEV (reference sequence). The CDR3 region is CASSLSGSGNEQFF. The DNA for the CDR3 is TGTGCCAGCAGTTTATCCGGGTCGGGCAATGAGCAGTTCTTC.

The table lists this clonotype with a few counts. The chain links TRBV2 to TRBJ1-5; D is undetermined. The CDR3 contains 14 residues. Trimming cost V 8 bases and J 2 bases, with 13 bases left between them. Germline-derived CDR1 and CDR2 are SNHLY and FYNNEI. The CDR3 nucleotides read TGTGCCAGCGCCGGACCTAGGGGCAATCAGCCCCAGCATTTT. Protein sequence: CASAGPRGNQPQHF.

This clonotype was seen ten or more times. V gene TRBV7-6 combines with J gene TRBJ2-1; the D gene is possibly TRBD1 (5 bases). Germline CDR1 SGHVS, CDR2 FNYEAQ. The CDR3 has 13 residues. V dropped 0 bases and J dropped 8 bases, with 8 bases sitting between them. This CDR3 is CASSLAVGDEQFF. CDR3 nucleotide sequence: TGTGCCAGCAGCTTAGCGGTAGGGGATGAGCAGTTCTTC.

This clonotype was detected only a few times. V usage is TRBV7-2 and J usage is TRBJ2-1; D may match TRBD1 or TRBD2 (5 bases each). CDR3 length: 15 amino acids. V was trimmed by 7 bases and J by 6 bases, leaving 19 bases between them. CDR1 is SGHTA, CDR2 FQGNSA, per germline. CDR3 coding DNA: TGTGCCAGCATCGTAGCCGGGACGTTCGGCAATGAGCAGTTCTTC. As protein: CASIVAGTFGNEQFF.